The 19 T cell receptor beta chains reported below all come from one sample, sequenced in a study of shared clonotypes between healthy human individuals. TCRdb's copy holds only in-frame clones and misses some; the assay was immunoSEQ multiplex PCR. In the table there are under 600,000 clones, 75% to 80% of which are singletons. Sequencing was carried out using PBMCs. Receptors originate from a woman between 40 and 55 years old in good health. Some clones in this sample may be carry-over from other donors' samples.

J is TRBJ2-1 and V is TRBV28; no firm D call. V was cut by 6 bases and J by 6 bases, with 12 bases left in between. CDR1 is MDHEN and CDR2 is SYDVKM in the germline V gene. The CDR3 length is 13 residues. CDR3 protein: CASSNFGSNEQFF. CDR3 coding DNA: TGTGCCAGCAGCAACTTCGGCAGCAATGAGCAGTTCTTC.

V is TRBV11-2 and J is TRBJ2-2; 10 bases are shared with TRBD2. V was clipped by 8 bases and J by 5 bases; unmatched bases: 2. The germline V gene encodes CDR1 SGHAT and CDR2 FQNNGV. This CDR3 region has 13 residues. This CDR3 reads CASRTSGTGELFF. CDR3 in DNA: TGTGCCAGCCGGACTAGCGGAACCGGGGAGCTGTTTTTT.

Details on this clone: The same CDR3 can be traced to other DNA sequences in this sample. The J gene is TRBJ2-5, the V gene TRBV9; TRBD2 matches 7 bases. This CDR3 contains 11 residues. Per germline, CDR1 SGDLS and CDR2 YYNGEE. V dropped 7 bases and J dropped 5; count of bases not matched to a gene: 2. CDR3 protein: CASGEGETQYF. The CDR3 nucleotides are TGTGCCAGCGGGGAGGGGGAGACCCAGTACTTC. Supplemented by reference TRBV9 and TRBJ2-5, the full variable domain reads DSGVTQTPKHLITATGQRVTLRCSPRSGDLSVYWYQQSLDQGLQFLIQYYNGEERAKGNILERFSAQQFPDLHSELNLSSLELGDSALYFCASGEGETQYFGPGTRLLVL.

V gene TRBV4-2 combines with J gene TRBJ2-4; no reliable D call. The CDR3 is 14 amino acids. Trimming stripped 0 bases from V and 6 bases from J, with 9 bases between. Germline CDR1 is LGHNA and CDR2 is YNFKEQ. The CDR3 loop is CASSQEVIGNIQYF. The CDR3 nucleotides are TGTGCCAGCAGCCAAGAAGTCATCGGAAACATTCAGTACTTC.

The rearrangement uses TRBV27 and TRBJ2-7; 9 bases are shared with TRBD1. Germline values: CDR1 MNHEY, CDR2 SMNVEV (reference sequence). The V and J ends lost 3 bases and 8 bases, in that order; junction bases with no gene match: 8. The CDR3 is 14 residues long. The CDR3 protein is CASSFRDREGKQYF. Written as DNA, the CDR3 is TGTGCCAGCAGTTTCCGGGACAGGGAGGGTAAGCAGTACTTC.

This clone occurred a few times. This sequence joins TRBV18 and TRBJ1-3; no clear D gene. The germline CDR1 and CDR2 sequences are KGHSH and LQKENI. V lost 2 bases and J 2 bases, leaving 4 bases between the germline ends. The CDR3 is 13 residues long. The chain's CDR3 is CASSPGAGNTIYF. CDR3 DNA sequence: TGTGCCAGCTCACCAGGGGCTGGAAACACCATATATTTT.

This chain links TRBV28 with TRBJ2-2, with 8 bases that match TRBD2. The V and J ends lost 5 bases and 3 bases, in that order; junction bases with no gene match: 8. CDR3 length: 16 residues. Germline lookup yields CDR1 MDHEN and CDR2 SYDVKM. This CDR3 reads CASSAPGLGHTGELFF. In DNA, the CDR3 is TGTGCCAGCAGTGCCCCGGGACTAGGGCACACCGGGGAGCTGTTTTTT.

The V gene is TRBV6-1, the J gene TRBJ2-2, with 8 bases that match TRBD2. The germline gives CDR1 MNHNS, CDR2 SASEGT. The CDR3 runs to 16 residues. The trim removed 2 bases at V and 6 bases at J, leaving 8 bases unmatched. CDR3 in DNA: TGTGCCAGCAGTGAAATGGTCGGGCGGGAGGCCGGGGAGCTGTTTTTT. It codes for CASSEMVGREAGELFF.

This CDR3 reads CASTGTSGSSYNEQFF. The DNA for the CDR3 is TGTGCCAGCACCGGGACTAGCGGGAGCTCCTACAATGAGCAGTTCTTC. The genes are TRBV2 and TRBJ2-1; the match to TRBD2 covers 14 bases. The germline V gene has CDR1 SNHLY and CDR2 FYNNEI. V gave up 7 bases and J gave up 0 bases; unmatched junction bases: 2. CDR3 length: 16 amino acids.

This clone was seen only once. The rearrangement joins TRBV18 to TRBJ2-7, with no clear D. Germline values: CDR1 KGHSH, CDR2 LQKENI. V dropped 0 bases and J dropped 3 bases, with 6 bases sitting between them. The CDR3 loop spans 13 amino acids. The CDR3 DNA reads TGTGCCAGCTCACCACCCAGTAACTACGAGCAGTACTTC. It encodes CASSPPSNYEQYF.

This clone was counted only a few times. The gene calls are TRBV9 and TRBJ2-1, with D possibly TRBD2 on 6 matching bases. CDR3 size: 15 residues. V dropped 3 bases and J dropped 3 bases, with 13 bases sitting between them. Germline CDR1 reads SGDLS; CDR2 reads YYNGEE. The CDR3: CASSAGSPDYNEQFF. CDR3 sequence (DNA): TGTGCCAGCAGCGCCGGGAGCCCAGACTACAATGAGCAGTTCTTC.

A note on this clone: The sample holds other DNA sequences that translate to the same CDR3. The V gene is TRBV6-5, the J gene TRBJ2-1; a weak D match, TRBD2 (5 bases). This CDR3 region has 12 residues. V gave up 2 bases and J gave up 7 bases, with 6 bases separating them. Germline lookup yields CDR1 MNHEY and CDR2 SVGAGI. The CDR3 DNA reads as TGTGCCAGCAGTTACGGAGGTAATGAGCAGTTCTTC. Its translation: CASSYGGNEQFF.

This chain links TRBV27 with TRBJ2-7; TRBD1 or TRBD2 may be the D gene (5 bases each). Per germline, CDR1 MNHEY and CDR2 SMNVEV (reference sequence). The V and J ends lost 1 base and 6 bases respectively, with 10 bases between them. The CDR3 is 13 residues long. CDR3 residues: CASSLFRGSEQYF. The CDR3 DNA follows: TGTGCCAGCAGTTTATTCCGGGGCTCCGAGCAGTACTTC.

This sequence joins TRBV7-3 and TRBJ2-1, with a possible D match to TRBD1 (5 bases). Germline-derived CDR1 and CDR2 are SGHTA and FQGTGA. CDR3 length: 13 amino acids. V was clipped by 5 bases and J by 3 bases, with 8 bases between them. CDR3 region: CASSADSYNEQFF. CDR3 nucleotide sequence: TGTGCCAGCAGCGCAGACAGCTACAATGAGCAGTTCTTC.

The chain uses TRBV5-6 and TRBJ1-6; 7 positions match TRBD1. Trimming cost V 4 bases and J 7 bases; bases outside gene matches: 8. This CDR3 comprises 15 residues. From germline, CDR1 is SGHDT and CDR2 YYEEEE. The CDR3 region has the DNA TGTGCCAGCAGCCTCTATGACAGGGACAATTCACCCCTCCACTTT. This translates into CASSLYDRDNSPLHF.

The V gene is TRBV4-2, the J gene TRBJ2-3; TRBD2 matches at 8 bases. The CDR3 is 15 residues long. V shed 0 bases and J 4 bases; nucleotides not matched to a gene: 3. Germline V gene data show CDR1 as LGHNA and CDR2 as YNFKEQ. As DNA, the CDR3 is TGTGCCAGCAGCCAAGAATGGCGGGGGGCAGATACGCAGTATTTT. It yields the protein CASSQEWRGADTQYF.

In this sample, this clone turned up once. The V gene is TRBV28, the J gene TRBJ2-7; 7 bases line up with TRBD2. V shed 7 bases and J 2 bases; nucleotides not matched to a gene: 8. CDR3 size: 14 residues. CDR1 MDHEN and CDR2 SYDVKM come from the germline V gene. In nucleotides, the CDR3 is TGTGCCAGCACCTATAGCGGGTACCCCTACGAGCAGTACTTC. Amino acid sequence: CASTYSGYPYEQYF.

The chain employs TRBV7-9 and TRBJ2-7, with a weak D call TRBD2 (5 bases). The CDR3 has 13 residues. Germline lookup yields CDR1 SEHNR and CDR2 FQNEAQ (reference sequence). Trimming stripped 5 bases from V and 3 bases from J, with 11 bases between. The CDR3 reads CASSRDYFYEQYF. CDR3 DNA: TGTGCCAGCAGCCGCGACTACTTCTACGAGCAGTACTTC.

The J gene is TRBJ2-4, the V gene TRBV6-5; D gene unclear. CDR3 length equals 13 residues. Deletions cut 5 bases from V and 5 bases from J, with 10 bases between. Germline V gene lookup returns CDR1 MNHEY and CDR2 SVGAGI. CDR3 coding DNA: TGTGCCAGCAGTGGCCCGATTCAAAACATTCAGTACTTC. It is translated as CASSGPIQNIQYF.